This T cell receptor beta chain came from a study of cytomegalovirus exposure and HLA in healthy donors. Study-level background: Within the Caucasian-associated ancestry cluster were around 81% of the approximately 400 genotyped donors. Findings and caveats of the study: Reports indicated that the classifier achieved high specificity and sensitivity in diagnosing cytomegalovirus status. Most TCR sequences proved rare, with some public TCRs found in many donors.

PCR involved 60 Vbeta and 13 Jbeta primers. Generated by immunoSEQ multiplex PCR, the TCRdb table keeps only in-frame clones and is missing some. The data contain roughly 120,000 clones, around 73% of them singletons. With respect to this clone: Its antigen is unknown.

The ends lost 10 bases at V and 7 bases at J; junction bases unmatched: 11. The CDR3 sequence is 14 residues long. Germline assignment: CDR1 ENHRY and CDR2 SYGVKD. Sequenced material: PBMCs. The chain recombines TRBV10-3 with TRBJ2-7, with 12 bases that match TRBD1. The origin of this receptor is a man aged 55 to 70 in good health and CMV-seropositive. CDR3 nucleotide sequence: TGTGCCACCAAAAAGGGACAGGGGGCGTATGAGCAGTACTTC. Encoded protein: CATKKGQGAYEQYF.